This T cell receptor beta chain is from a study of metastatic and nonmetastatic thyroid tumors. About the study: Comparative analysis of repertoires was undertaken across blood and tumor or nodule tissue obtained from malignant and benign thyroid patients. General study results and limits: In blood and tumor, TCR beta diversity was reportedly significantly higher in malignant thyroid tumors than in benign nodules.

No treatment had been given to any patient before thyroid surgery. V lost 4 bases to trimming and J lost 6 bases, with 12 bases between them. Germline V gene lookup returns CDR1 MNHNS and CDR2 SASEGT. The CDR3 contains 13 residues. Per the authors' pipeline: For papillary thyroid cancer, a distant-metastasis classifier was constructed from CDR3 differences observed across clinicopathological groups. Using MiXCR, TCRdb reanalyzed the PCR reads. None of the V and J calls come from the authors' own analysis; TCRdb made them. Among approximately 70,000 clones listed, just over 4% were seen once. This clone has at least ten counts. Its antigen is as yet unknown.

Specimen: blood. The TCR was taken from a female donor with papillary thyroid cancer or a benign thyroid nodule (not recorded which). Some clones in this sample may be carry-over from other donors' samples. The J gene is TRBJ1-1, the V gene TRBV6-1; D is ambiguous. The CDR3 nucleotides read TGTGCCAGCAGTGTGGGCAGCCTGTCTGAAGCTTTCTTT. Residues: CASSVGSLSEAFF.